Following are 6 T cell receptor beta chains from one sample sequenced in a study of T cells in Graves' hyperthyroidism and ophthalmopathy. Amplification of TCR beta CDR3 regions used RNA as the template. The HTBI primer set served for first-round RT-PCR of the TCR CDR3. One entry per CDR3 protein results from TCRdb running MiXCR on the multiplex PCR reads. The sample records under 450,000 distinct CDR3 sequences, roughly 13% being singletons. Sequenced input: blood. These receptors were collected from a man younger than 45 with Graves' hyperthyroidism that later progressed to Graves' ophthalmopathy.

This rearrangement joins TRBV7-9 to TRBJ1-2, with 7 bases identical to TRBD1. The CDR3 covers 14 residues. V shed 5 bases and J 6 bases; nucleotides not matched to a gene: 9. Germline CDR1 reads SEHNR; CDR2 reads FQNEAQ (reference sequence). Here the CDR3 reads CASSITNRGNGYTF. The CDR3 DNA reads as TGTGCCAGCAGCATAACCAACAGGGGCAATGGCTACACCTTC.

The table lists this clonotype with many counts. A read error may produce the germline difference seen at one junction end. The rearrangement uses TRBV28 and TRBJ1-5; tentatively, D is TRBD1 (6 bases). The V gene's germline CDR1 is MDHEN and CDR2 SYDVKM. The CDR3 is made up of 10 amino acids. CDR3 bases: TGCGGCGAGGGGGGTCAGCCCCAGCATTTT. Amino acid sequence: CGEGGQPQHF. The full variable domain, its missing parts supplied by reference TRBV28 and TRBJ1-5, is DVKVTQSSRYLVKRTGEKVFLECVQDMDHENMFWYRQDPGLGLRLIYFSYDVKMKEKGDIPEGYSVSREKKERFSLILESASTNQTSMYLCGEGGQPQHFGDGTRLSIL.

Many counts were recorded for this clonotype. This chain joins TRBV3-1 and TRBJ2-5, with a tentative D call TRBD2 (5 bases). Germline V lookup: CDR1 LGHDT, CDR2 YNNKEL (reference sequence). V was trimmed by 4 bases and J by 6 bases, leaving 15 bases between them. The CDR3 totals 14 residues. CDR3 sequence reads: CASSPPRLHQTQYF. In DNA, the CDR3 is TGTGCCAGCAGCCCCCCCCGACTACATCAGACCCAGTACTTC.

There are many counts of this clonotype. V usage is TRBV20-1 and J usage is TRBJ1-1, with D possibly TRBD1 on 5 matching bases. V was pared by 0 bases and J by 1 base, with 9 bases between. The CDR3 extends over 14 amino acids. Germline loops: CDR1 DFQATT, CDR2 SNEGSKA (reference sequence). The CDR3 region is CSAREGTRNTEAFF. CDR3 coding DNA: TGCAGTGCTAGAGAGGGGACGCGGAACACTGAAGCTTTCTTT.

Many counts were recorded for this clonotype. This chain connects TRBV6-1 to TRBJ1-1; 7 bases are a match to TRBD1. Trimming at V came to 1 base and at J to 1 base, leaving 3 bases not matched to a gene. The CDR3 spans 15 residues. Germline loops: CDR1 MNHNS, CDR2 SASEGT. In DNA form, the CDR3 reads TGTGCCAGCAGTGAAGGGGACAGCCCGAACACTGAAGCTTTCTTT. Translating it yields CASSEGDSPNTEAFF.

This clonotype was detected ten times or more. The V call is TRBV30, the J call TRBJ1-1; weak D call: TRBD1 (5 bases). The CDR3 loop spans 14 amino acids. Per the germline V gene, CDR1 is GTSNPN and CDR2 is SVGIG (reference sequence). The V end was cut by 2 bases, the J end by 4 bases, with 14 bases between. The CDR3, as DNA: TGTGCCTGGAGTAAGGGGACCTCGGTCACTGAAGCTTTCTTT. This encodes CAWSKGTSVTEAFF.